This T cell receptor beta chain stems from a study of T cell changes during pregnancy in multiple sclerosis. Method: immunoSEQ multiplex PCR; TCRdb's copy keeps in-frame clones and lacks some. This table has about 57,000 clones, roughly nine tenths appearing once. Germline V gives CDR1 MNHEY, CDR2 SVGAGI. The CDR3 runs 14 residues. V lost 1 base, J lost 7 bases, and 6 bases stayed unmatched. This sample comprised peripheral blood, obtained in the first trimester of pregnancy. The TCR was taken from a female donor in good health, enrolled as a control in a pregnancy study. The chain combines TRBV6-5 with TRBJ1-1; TRBD1 matches at 7 bases. The CDR3, as DNA: TGTGCCAGCAGTTACTTAGGGGGCTCTCTTGAAGCTTTCTTT. Translated, it gives CASSYLGGSLEAFF.